Given below is one T cell receptor beta chain in context. The sample belongs to a study of blood T cell repertoires in COVID-19. For the study at large: The origin of the acute and convalescent COVID-19 samples was the United States, Italy and Spain. The analysed material was cDNA or gDNA that came from T cells, B-cell-depleted T cells, or PBMCs.

Data came from immunoSEQ multiplex PCR; TCRdb stores just in-frame clones and leaves some out. The table shows 55,000 to 75,000 clones, with roughly 81% occurring only once. The CDR3 runs 11 residues. Germline V CDR1 and CDR2: SGHTA, FQGTGA. The V end lost 2 bases, the J end lost 9 bases, and 5 bases lay between the germline ends. The TCR comes from a man older than 75 with acute or convalescent COVID-19. Sequencing was done on a sample of peripheral blood. This chain uses TRBV7-3 with TRBJ2-1; no clear D gene. The CDR3 nucleotides are TGTGCCAGCAGCTTATCCGGTGAGCAGTTCTTC. Translating it yields CASSLSGEQFF.